A selection of T cell receptor beta chains follows, all from one sample in a study of vaccination effects on CD4 cells after COVID-19. Measured with immunoSEQ multiplex PCR; TCRdb has only the in-frame clones, and not every one. The sample records roughly 70,000 clones, 70% to 85% being singletons. These TCRs' antigens remain unknown. Sequencing was performed on CD4+ T cells from PBMCs cultured with HCoV-229E spike peptides, taken after COVID-19 vaccination. Source of these receptors: a human donor who received a COVID-19 vaccine. Both conserved end residues are part of each CDR3. A D gene is named only where the DNA matches it firmly. Clone size, where shown, is once, few, many, or a class for clones that have expanded.

j_call v_call clone_size d_call cdr3_nt cdr3_aa
TRBJ1-1 TRBV29-1 . TRBD1 TGCAGCGTCCCAACCGGGACAGGGCAATACACTGAAGCTTTCTTT CSVPTGTGQYTEAFF
TRBJ2-1 TRBV7-3 . TRBD1 TGTGCCAGCAGCCTCCTCGGACAGGGCTACGATGAGCAGTTCTTC CASSLLGQGYDEQFF
TRBJ2-6 TRBV2 . . TGTGCCAGCACCCGACAGGCAAGCACTGGGGCCAACGTCCTGACTTTC CASTRQASTGANVLTF
TRBJ1-2 TRBV6-5 . TRBD1 TGTGCCAGCAGCGTACAGGGGGACTATGGCTACACCTTC CASSVQGDYGYTF
TRBJ2-3 TRBV2 . TRBD2 TGTGCCAGCAGCCCGGGACTAGGAAAGGAGAGCACCGATACGCAGTATTTT CASSPGLGKESTDTQYF
TRBJ1-2 TRBV18 . TRBD1 TGTGCCAGCTCACCAGACAGGGTTCTGGGTGGCTACACCTTC CASSPDRVLGGYTF
TRBJ2-5 TRBV10-3 . . TGTGCCATCAGTGGGTCTGAGGAGACCCAGTACTTC CAISGSEETQYF
TRBJ1-4 TRBV5-1 . . TGCGCCAGCAGCTTGGTTGCAGGAGTAACGGCTAATGAAAAACTGTTTTTT CASSLVAGVTANEKLFF
TRBJ2-5 TRBV11-2 . . TGTGCCAGCAGCTTAGATTTTTGGGGGGGCGAAGTTTATCGGACCCAGTACTTC CASSLDFWGGEVYRTQYF
TRBJ1-5 TRBV13 . . TGTGCCAGCAGCTCGACCCGCGGAGCGGGTGGCCAGCCCCAGCATTTT CASSSTRGAGGQPQHF
TRBJ2-3 TRBV6-5 . . TGTGCCAGCAGGACTAGCACAGATACGCAGTATTTT CASRTSTDTQYF
TRBJ2-3 TRBV18 . . TGTGCCAGCTCCCGCGGGACGGAGGGCACAGATACGCAGTATTTT CASSRGTEGTDTQYF
TRBJ2-3 TRBV6-1 . . TGTGCCAGCAGTGAATTAGGAGGGAGGTATACGCAGTATTTT CASSELGGRYTQYF
TRBJ1-5 TRBV11-2 . . TGTGCCAGCAGCTTAGAGAGGAACCAGCCCCAGCATTTT CASSLERNQPQHF
TRBJ1-1 TRBV18 . . TGTGCCAGCTCACCTCAGGGAAAAAACACTGAAGCTTTCTTT CASSPQGKNTEAFF
TRBJ1-1 TRBV4-2 few . TGTGCCAGCAGCCAAGTCGGAAAATGGGGGGAGGAGAACACTGAAGCTTTCTTT CASSQVGKWGEENTEAFF
TRBJ1-6 TRBV3-1/TRBV3-2 . . TGTGCCAGCAGCCACGGCCAGAGAAATAATTCACCCCTCCACTTT CASSHGQRNNSPLHF
TRBJ2-3 TRBV7-3 . . TGTGCCAGCAGCCTAGGGGGAACCGGCGGGGGAAGCACAGATACGCAGTATTTT CASSLGGTGGGSTDTQYF
TRBJ2-5 TRBV29-1 . . TGCAGCGTGGAGGAGGAGACCCAGTACTTC CSVEEETQYF
TRBJ1-5 TRBV2 few . TGTGCCAGCAGTGAAGTTCTGGAGCCCCAGCATTTT CASSEVLEPQHF
TRBJ2-5 TRBV2 . . TGTGCCAGCATGAGGGAAGAGACCCAGTACTTC CASMREETQYF
TRBJ1-2 TRBV21-1 . . TGTGCCAGCAGTTATACGGACTGCCACTATGGCTACACCTTC CASSYTDCHYGYTF
TRBJ2-2 TRBV5-1 . TRBD1 TGCGCCAGCAGCGTACAGGGGAGAACCGGGGAGCTGTTTTTT CASSVQGRTGELFF
TRBJ1-2 TRBV5-1 . . TGCGCCAGCAGAGCCGACCGCTATGGCTACACCTTC CASRADRYGYTF
TRBJ1-3 TRBV7-2 . . TGTGCCAGCAGCTTAAGGGACCCTCGCTCTGGAAACACCATATATTTT CASSLRDPRSGNTIYF
TRBJ2-1 TRBV5-1 . TRBD1 TGCGCCAGCAGCCGTCAACCCAGGGACAGTTCCTACAATGAGCAGTTCTTC CASSRQPRDSSYNEQFF
TRBJ1-6 TRBV30 few . TGTGCCTGGATGAATGGGGGTTCACCCCTCCACTTT CAWMNGGSPLHF
TRBJ2-5 TRBV2 once . TGTGCCAGCACTCAAGGGATTTCGGAGACCCAGTACTTC CASTQGISETQYF
TRBJ2-5 TRBV5-8 . . TGTGCCAGCAGCTTAAGGGAGACCCAGTACTTC CASSLRETQYF
TRBJ1-5 TRBV18 . . TGTGCCAGCTCACCCCTGGGCAGGGGAGGCAATCAGCCCCAGCATTTT CASSPLGRGGNQPQHF
TRBJ2-4 TRBV15 . . TGTGCCACCAGCAGAGATCGGGGCGAGAAAAAACGCATTCAGTACTTC CATSRDRGEKKRIQYF
TRBJ1-4 TRBV30 . . TGTGCCTGGGGGGCAGAGGCGGTTGGAGAAAAACTGTTTTTT CAWGAEAVGEKLFF
TRBJ1-3 TRBV30 once . TGTGCCTGGAATTCATGGAGTGGAAACACCATATATTTT CAWNSWSGNTIYF
TRBJ1-1 TRBV19 . TRBD1 TGTGCCAGTAGTATAACAGGGGTGGTCACTGAAGCTTTCTTT CASSITGVVTEAFF
TRBJ2-2 TRBV19 . . TGTGCCAGTAGTACCTTAGGGATCGGGACCGGGGAGCTGTTTTTT CASSTLGIGTGELFF
TRBJ2-5 TRBV25-1 . TRBD1 TGTGCCAGCACTGGACAGGGAGAAGAGACCCAGTACTTC CASTGQGEETQYF
TRBJ1-2 TRBV5-4 few TRBD1 TGTGCCAGCAGCCTCTCAGGACAGGGCTATGGCTACACCTTC CASSLSGQGYGYTF
TRBJ2-5 TRBV7-7 . TRBD2 TGTGCCAGCAGCTCCGGACTAGCGGGGCCCGGGGAGACCCAGTACTTC CASSSGLAGPGETQYF
TRBJ1-1 TRBV28 . TRBD1 TGTGCCAGCAGGGGGACAGGGGGTTACTCTGAAGCTTTCTTT CASRGTGGYSEAFF
TRBJ2-5 TRBV9 . . TGTGCCAGCAGCGTCCTGGGCGGCAACCAAGAGACCCAGTACTTC CASSVLGGNQETQYF
TRBJ1-1 TRBV6-5 . . TGTGCCAGCAGTTCCCAGGTGGGGGGCAGGAACACTGAAGCTTTCTTT CASSSQVGGRNTEAFF
TRBJ1-1 TRBV7-3 . . TGTGCCAGCAGCTTAAGGGGAGGCACTGAAGCTTTCTTT CASSLRGGTEAFF
TRBJ1-5 TRBV5-1 . . TGCGCCAGCAGCCCCGTCGAGGGGAATCAGCCCCAGCATTTT CASSPVEGNQPQHF
TRBJ2-1 TRBV18 . . TGTGCTTCAAGCCCCGGCTCCTACAATGAGCAGTTCTTC CASSPGSYNEQFF
TRBJ2-1 TRBV24-1 . TRBD1 TGTGCCACCAGTGGGGGACAGGGGAATAGATACAATGAGCAGTTCTTC CATSGGQGNRYNEQFF
TRBJ2-2 TRBV7-7 few TRBD2 TGTGCCAGCAGCCCCTTGGGGGGGATGTACACCGGGGAGCTGTTTTTT CASSPLGGMYTGELFF
TRBJ1-2 TRBV6-5 . . TGTGCCAGCACACGGAGCCTGACCGGGTATGGCTACACCTTC CASTRSLTGYGYTF
TRBJ2-2 TRBV24-1 . TRBD1 TGTGCCACCAGTGCTCCAGGGGGACAGGGGGCAAATACCGGGGAGCTGTTTTTT CATSAPGGQGANTGELFF
TRBJ2-5 TRBV30 . TRBD1 TGTGCCTGGACGGACAGGGTGGAGACCCAGTACTTC CAWTDRVETQYF
TRBJ1-1 TRBV7-3 . . TGTGCCAGCAGCACAGGGACGGGGACTGAAGCTTTCTTT CASSTGTGTEAFF
TRBJ2-1 TRBV7-2 . TRBD2 TGTGCCAGCAGCCTGACTAGCGGGGGGGGCTCCAATGAGCAGTTCTTC CASSLTSGGGSNEQFF